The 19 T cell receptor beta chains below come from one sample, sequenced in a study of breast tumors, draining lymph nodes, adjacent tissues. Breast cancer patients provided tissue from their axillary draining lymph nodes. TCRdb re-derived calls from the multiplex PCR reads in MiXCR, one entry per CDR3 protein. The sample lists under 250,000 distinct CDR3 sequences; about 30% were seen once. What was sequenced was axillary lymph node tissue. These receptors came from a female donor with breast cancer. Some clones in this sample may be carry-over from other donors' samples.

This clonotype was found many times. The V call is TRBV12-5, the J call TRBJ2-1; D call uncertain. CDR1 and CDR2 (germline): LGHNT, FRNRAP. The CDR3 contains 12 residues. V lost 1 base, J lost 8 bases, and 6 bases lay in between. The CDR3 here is CASGLGVDEQFF. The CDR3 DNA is TGTGCTAGTGGTTTGGGGGTGGATGAGCAGTTCTTC.

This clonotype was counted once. The CDR3 loop reads CASSLSANDNEQFF. In nucleotides, the CDR3 is TGTGCCAGCAGCTTAAGCGCCAACGACAATGAGCAGTTCTTC. The V call is TRBV7-3, the J call TRBJ2-1; D is uncertain. Germline loops: CDR1 SGHTA, CDR2 FQGTGA. Between the trimmed V and J ends, which lost 1 base and 5 bases, there was a span of 9 bases. The CDR3 has 14 residues.

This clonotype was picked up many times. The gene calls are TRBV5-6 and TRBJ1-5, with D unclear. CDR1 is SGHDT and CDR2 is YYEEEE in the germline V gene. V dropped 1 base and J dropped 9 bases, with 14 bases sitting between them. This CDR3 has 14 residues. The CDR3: CASSLWRDKVPQHF. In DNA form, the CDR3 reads TGTGCCAGCAGCTTGTGGCGGGATAAAGTGCCCCAGCATTTT.

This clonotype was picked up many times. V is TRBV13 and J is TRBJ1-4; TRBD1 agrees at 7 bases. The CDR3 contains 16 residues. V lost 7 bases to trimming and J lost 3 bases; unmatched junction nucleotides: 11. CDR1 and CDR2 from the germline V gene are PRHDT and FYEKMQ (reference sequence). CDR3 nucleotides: TGTGCCAGCACTATAATCTCGGGACAGCCTAATGAAAAACTGTTTTTT. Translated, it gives CASTIISGQPNEKLFF.

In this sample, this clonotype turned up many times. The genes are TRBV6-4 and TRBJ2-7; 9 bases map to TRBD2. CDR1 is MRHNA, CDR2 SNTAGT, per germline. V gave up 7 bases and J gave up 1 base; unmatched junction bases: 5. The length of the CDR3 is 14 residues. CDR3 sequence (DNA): TGTGCCAGCAAACCGACTAGCGGTTCCTACGAGCAGTACTTC. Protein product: CASKPTSGSYEQYF.

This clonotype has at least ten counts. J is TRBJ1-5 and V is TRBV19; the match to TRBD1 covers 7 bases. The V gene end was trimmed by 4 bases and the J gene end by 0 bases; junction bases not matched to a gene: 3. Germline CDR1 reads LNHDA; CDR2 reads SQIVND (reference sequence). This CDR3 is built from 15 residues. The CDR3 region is CASSTGQNSNQPQHF. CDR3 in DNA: TGTGCCAGTAGTACGGGACAGAATAGCAATCAGCCCCAGCATTTT.

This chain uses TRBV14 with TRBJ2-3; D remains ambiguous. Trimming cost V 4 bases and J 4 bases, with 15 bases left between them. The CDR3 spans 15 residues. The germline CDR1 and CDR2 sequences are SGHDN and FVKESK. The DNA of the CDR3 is TGTGCCAGCAGCCTCTCTCCGGCTAACTCAGATACGCAGTATTTT. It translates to CASSLSPANSDTQYF.

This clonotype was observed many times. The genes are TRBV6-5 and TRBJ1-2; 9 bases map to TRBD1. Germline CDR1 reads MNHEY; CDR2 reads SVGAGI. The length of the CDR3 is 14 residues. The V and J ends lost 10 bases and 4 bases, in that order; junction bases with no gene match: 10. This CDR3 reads CATRPGQGGYGYTF. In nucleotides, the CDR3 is TGTGCCACCCGACCGGGACAGGGTGGCTATGGCTACACCTTC.

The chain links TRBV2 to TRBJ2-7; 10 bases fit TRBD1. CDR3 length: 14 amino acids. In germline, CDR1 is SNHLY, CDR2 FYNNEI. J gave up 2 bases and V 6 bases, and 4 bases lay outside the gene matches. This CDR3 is CASRGDRGPYEQYF. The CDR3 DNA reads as TGTGCCAGCAGGGGAGACAGGGGGCCCTACGAGCAGTACTTC. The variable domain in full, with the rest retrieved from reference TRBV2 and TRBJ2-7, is EPEVTQTPSHQVTQMGQEVILRCVPISNHLYFYWYRQILGQKVEFLVSFYNNEISEKSEIFDDQFSVERPDGSNFTLKIRSTKLEDSAMYFCASRGDRGPYEQYFGPGTRLTVT.

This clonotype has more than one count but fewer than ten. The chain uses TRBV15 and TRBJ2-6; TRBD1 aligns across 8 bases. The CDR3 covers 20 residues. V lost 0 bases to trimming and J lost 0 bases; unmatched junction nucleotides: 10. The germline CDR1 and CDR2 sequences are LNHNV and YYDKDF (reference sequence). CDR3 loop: CATSRDLARGLCSGANVLTF. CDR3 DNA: TGTGCCACCAGCAGAGATTTGGCCAGGGGGCTGTGCTCTGGGGCCAACGTCCTGACTTTC.

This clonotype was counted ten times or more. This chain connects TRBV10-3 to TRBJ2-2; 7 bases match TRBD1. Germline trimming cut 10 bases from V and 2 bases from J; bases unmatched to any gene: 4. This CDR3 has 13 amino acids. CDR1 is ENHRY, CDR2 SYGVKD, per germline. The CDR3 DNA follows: TGTGCCACCAGGACAGGAAACACCGGGGAGCTGTTTTTT. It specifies CATRTGNTGELFF.

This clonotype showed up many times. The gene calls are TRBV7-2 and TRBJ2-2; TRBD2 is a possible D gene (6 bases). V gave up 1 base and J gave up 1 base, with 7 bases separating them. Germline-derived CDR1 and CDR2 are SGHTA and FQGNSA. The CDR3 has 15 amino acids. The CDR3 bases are TGTGCCAGCAGCTTAGGGGGAGGGAACACCGGGGAGCTGTTTTTT. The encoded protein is CASSLGGGNTGELFF.

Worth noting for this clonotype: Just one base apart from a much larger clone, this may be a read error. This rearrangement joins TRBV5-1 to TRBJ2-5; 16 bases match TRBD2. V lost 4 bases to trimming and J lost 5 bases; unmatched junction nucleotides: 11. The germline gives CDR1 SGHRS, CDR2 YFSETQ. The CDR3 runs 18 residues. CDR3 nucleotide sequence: TGCGCCAGCAGCGAATCCGGGACTAGCGGGAGGGCCTCGGAGACCCAGTACTTC. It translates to CASSESGTSGRASETQYF.

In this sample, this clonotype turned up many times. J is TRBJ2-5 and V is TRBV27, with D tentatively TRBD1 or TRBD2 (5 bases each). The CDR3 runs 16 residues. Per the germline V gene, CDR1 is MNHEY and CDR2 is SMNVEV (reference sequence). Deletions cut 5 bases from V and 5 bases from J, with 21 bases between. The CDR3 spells CASSTRGGLIWETQYF. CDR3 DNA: TGTGCCAGCAGTACCCGGGGCGGTTTGATATGGGAGACCCAGTACTTC.

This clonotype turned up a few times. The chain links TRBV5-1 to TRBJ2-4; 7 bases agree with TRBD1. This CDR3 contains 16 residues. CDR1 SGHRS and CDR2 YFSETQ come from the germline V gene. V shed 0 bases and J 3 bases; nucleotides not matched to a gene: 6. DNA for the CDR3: TGCGCCAGCAGCTTGGCCCCGACAGGGAGCAAAAACATTCAGTACTTC. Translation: CASSLAPTGSKNIQYF.

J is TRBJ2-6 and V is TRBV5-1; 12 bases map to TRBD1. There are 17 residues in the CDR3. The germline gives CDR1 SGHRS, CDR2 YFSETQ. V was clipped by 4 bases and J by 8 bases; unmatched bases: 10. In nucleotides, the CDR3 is TGCGCCAGCAGCACCGGGACAGGGGGCGCCGGGACCAACGTCCTGACTTTC. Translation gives CASSTGTGGAGTNVLTF.

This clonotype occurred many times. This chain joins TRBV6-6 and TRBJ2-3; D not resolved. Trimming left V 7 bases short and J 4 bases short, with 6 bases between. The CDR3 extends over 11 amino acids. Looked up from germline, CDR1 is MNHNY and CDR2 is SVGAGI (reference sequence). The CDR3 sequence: CASTLSDTQYF. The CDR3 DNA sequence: TGTGCCAGCACCCTGTCAGATACGCAGTATTTT.

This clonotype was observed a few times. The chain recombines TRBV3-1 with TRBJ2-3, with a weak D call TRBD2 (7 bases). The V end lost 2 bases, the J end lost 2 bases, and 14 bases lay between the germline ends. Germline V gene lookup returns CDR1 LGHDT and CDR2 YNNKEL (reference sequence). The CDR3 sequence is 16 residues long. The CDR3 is CASSQRGGSSTDTQYF. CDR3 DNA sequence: TGTGCCAGCAGCCAAAGGGGGGGCTCTTCCACAGATACGCAGTATTTT.

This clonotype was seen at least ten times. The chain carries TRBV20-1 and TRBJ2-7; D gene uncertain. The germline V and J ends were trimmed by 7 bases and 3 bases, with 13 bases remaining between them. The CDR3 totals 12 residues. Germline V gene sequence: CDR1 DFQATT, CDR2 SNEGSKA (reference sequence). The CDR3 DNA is TGCAGTGGTACACCCGTGGGCTACGAGCAGTACTTC. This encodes CSGTPVGYEQYF.